The entry below gives a single T cell receptor (beta chain) sequence along with its context. The data are from a study of T cell responses to AZD1222 COVID-19 vaccine. Clones were sequenced by immunoSEQ multiplex PCR, and TCRdb holds only the in-frame ones, with some missing. The data hold about 94,000 clones, with more than 70% observed a single time. Germline V gives CDR1 SGHRS, CDR2 YFSETQ. The CDR3 contains 13 residues. With V trimmed by 3 bases and J by 6 bases, 3 bases remained unmatched. Sequenced here: peripheral blood, sampled on day 0 of AZD1222 vaccination. This sequence originates from an adult in good health. This chain joins TRBV5-1 and TRBJ1-2; 9 nucleotides match TRBD1. Written as DNA, the CDR3 is TGCGCCAGCAGCTGGACAGGGGAGGATGGCTACACCTTC. This codes for CASSWTGEDGYTF.